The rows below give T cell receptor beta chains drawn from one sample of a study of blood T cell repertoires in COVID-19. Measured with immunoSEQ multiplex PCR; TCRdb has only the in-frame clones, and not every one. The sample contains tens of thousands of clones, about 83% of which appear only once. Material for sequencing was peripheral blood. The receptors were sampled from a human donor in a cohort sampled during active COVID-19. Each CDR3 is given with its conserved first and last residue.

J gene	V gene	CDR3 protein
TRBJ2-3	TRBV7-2	CASSLGGSNTQYF
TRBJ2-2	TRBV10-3	CAISEPVAGDNTGELFF
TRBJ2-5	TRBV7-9	CASSRGQEEETQYF
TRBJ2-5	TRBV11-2	CASSPPGTSGLETQYF
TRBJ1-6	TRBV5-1	CASSLAGADNSPLHF
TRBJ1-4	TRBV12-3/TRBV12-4	CASSSQVERFF
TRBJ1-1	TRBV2	CASSEARRTVRGEAFF
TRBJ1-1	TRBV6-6	CASSYGHLTEAFF
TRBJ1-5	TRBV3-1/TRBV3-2	CASSQAQNNQPQHF
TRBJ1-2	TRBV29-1	CSVERGQSYGYTF
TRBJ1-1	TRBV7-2	CASSSGTANTEAFF
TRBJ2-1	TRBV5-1	CASSATGGWYNEQFF